This TCR beta chain was identified during a study of T cell responses to AZD1222 COVID-19 vaccine. General study results and limits: All repertoire sampling was performed exclusively after the peak T cell response. The donors showed a predominance of white British ancestry and of females, with possible underestimation of clonal diversity. Close to half of spike-specific TCRs reportedly recognize unmutated variant regions. Spike was spanned by vaccine-associated CD4 TCRs, with dominance at 160-218 and 743-854.

This CDR3 has 14 residues. Trimming left V 1 base short and J 5 bases short, with 11 bases between. Germline assignment: CDR1 SEHNR and CDR2 FQNEAQ (reference sequence). Here immunoSEQ multiplex PCR was the method, and the copy in TCRdb shows in-frame clones only, minus some. The sample holds 130,000 or so clones; about 91% are singletons and the top ten take about 1.9%. For this clone: Its antigen is as yet unknown.

The chain couples TRBV7-9 to TRBJ2-5; D gene unclear. The sequenced sample was peripheral blood, obtained 28 days after the second AZD1222 dose. The receptor's source is an adult who received the AZD1222 COVID-19 vaccine. CDR3 nucleotides: TGTGCCAGCAGCTTAGGGAACCCCGGGGAGACCCAGTACTTC. This translates into CASSLGNPGETQYF.